A single sample is the source of the 30 T cell receptor beta chains below, sequenced in a study of glioma-infiltrating T cells. Amplification of TCR alpha and beta CDR3 regions from RNA used iRepertoire nested multiplex PCR. TCRdb analysed the multiplex PCR reads with MiXCR anew, one entry per CDR3 protein. The data show approximately 120,000 distinct CDR3 sequences, 23% seen once. The specimen was glioma tissue, nonneoplastic brain tissue, or PBMCs (not recorded which). These receptors originate from a human donor with low-grade glioma or glioblastoma, undergoing nonglioma brain surgery, or in good health (not recorded which).

This clonotype was detected ten times or more. This chain joins TRBV5-4 and TRBJ2-3; the D is unclear. This CDR3 is 14 amino acids long. Trimming removed 4 bases at V and 2 bases at J, with 11 bases between. Looked up from germline, CDR1 is SGHNT and CDR2 is YYREEE (reference sequence). CDR3 loop: CASSARRDTDTQYF. Here the CDR3 DNA reads TGTGCCAGCAGCGCTCGTCGCGACACAGATACGCAGTATTTT.

With regard to this clonotype: This clone may be a read error of a much larger clone one base away. The chain joins TRBV16 to TRBJ1-5; the D gene is possibly TRBD1 (5 bases). This CDR3 is 14 amino acids long. Germline assignment: CDR1 KGHSY and CDR2 FQNENV. The CDR3 loop reads CASSLSPGNQLQHF. The CDR3 region has the DNA TGTGCCAGCAGCCTTTCCCCAGGGAATCAGCTCCAGCATTTT.

This clonotype has ten or more counts. This chain connects TRBV29-1 to TRBJ1-2; 8 bases line up with TRBD1. Germline loops: CDR1 SQVTM, CDR2 ANQGSEA. V lost 6 bases to trimming and J lost 4 bases; unmatched junction nucleotides: 10. CDR3 size: 14 residues. For the CDR3, the DNA is TGCAGCGTCCGACAGGACAGGGACGGCTATGGCTACACCTTC. Residues: CSVRQDRDGYGYTF.

This clonotype appeared many times. The chain uses TRBV12-3 or TRBV12-4 and TRBJ2-3; D uncertain. The CDR3 spans 14 residues. V lost 1 base to trimming and J lost 0 bases, with 5 bases between them. The CDR3 spells CASSLVPSTDTQYF. In DNA, the CDR3 is TGTGCCAGCAGTTTAGTACCCAGCACAGATACGCAGTATTTT.

This clonotype came up many times. J is TRBJ2-7 and V is TRBV7-9, with 7 bases aligning to TRBD1. CDR1 and CDR2 from the germline V gene are SEHNR and FQNEAQ (reference sequence). V gave up 5 bases and J gave up 2 bases; unmatched junction bases: 6. The length of the CDR3 is 14 residues. This CDR3 reads CASSDRDRAYEQYF. The CDR3 coding sequence is TGTGCCAGCAGCGACCGGGACAGAGCCTACGAGCAGTACTTC.

This clonotype has only a few counts. The V call is TRBV4-1, the J call TRBJ2-3; TRBD2 might be the D (6 bases). This CDR3 is 15 amino acids long. Per the germline V gene, CDR1 is MGHRA and CDR2 is YSYEKL. Trimming took 1 base from V and 9 from J, leaving 17 bases between them. The CDR3 is CASSQGGGVAGTQYF. The DNA for the CDR3 is TGCGCCAGCAGCCAAGGGGGCGGGGTCGCCGGCACGCAGTATTTT.

This clonotype was seen repeatedly, ten times or more. In DNA form, the CDR3 reads TGTGCCAGCAGCACGACTAGCGGGAGACAGGAGCAGTACTTC. It encodes CASSTTSGRQEQYF. V usage is TRBV7-2 and J usage is TRBJ2-7; 12 bases fit TRBD2. The CDR3 extends over 14 amino acids. Germline CDR1 is SGHTA and CDR2 is FQGNSA. V trimming: 5 bases; J trimming: 7 bases; junction bases outside the gene matches: 6.

About this clonotype itself: A read error is possible here, since a much larger clone lies one base away. The rearrangement uses TRBV28 and TRBJ1-5; possibly TRBD1 for D (5 bases). This CDR3 region has 15 residues. CDR1 and CDR2 (germline): MDHEN, SYDVKM. V lost 6 bases and J lost 2, with 14 bases in between. The CDR3 loop is CASRGRGDRNQPQHF. The CDR3 coding sequence is TGTGCCAGCAGGGGGCGAGGGGATCGCAATCAGCCCCAGCATTTT.

Notes on this clonotype: This may come from a read error, since a much larger clone is one base off. This chain connects TRBV20-1 to TRBJ1-5; no firm D call. Looked up from germline, CDR1 is DFQATT and CDR2 is SNEGSKA (reference sequence). There are 13 residues in the CDR3. The CDR3 nucleotides are TGCAGTGCTAGTACAGCGGGAAATCAGCCCCAGCGTTTT. Amino acids: CSASTAGNQPQRF.

This clonotype has a count of ten or more. This chain uses TRBV7-2 with TRBJ2-3, with 8 nucleotides matching TRBD2. V dropped 5 bases and J dropped 2; count of bases not matched to a gene: 12. The CDR3 is made up of 17 amino acids. CDR1 and CDR2 from the germline V gene are SGHTA and FQGNSA. The CDR3 DNA reads as TGTGCCAGCAGCCGATTCCCTAGCGGGCGGACCACAGATACGCAGTATTTT. Translation gives CASSRFPSGRTTDTQYF.

The chain carries TRBV12-5 and TRBJ2-5; TRBD1 agrees at 8 bases. Germline V lookup: CDR1 LGHNT, CDR2 FRNRAP. V lost 5 bases to trimming and J lost 2 bases; unmatched junction nucleotides: 7. The CDR3 has 15 amino acids. CDR3 loop: CASGTGTGLQETQYF. Here the CDR3 DNA reads TGTGCTAGTGGTACCGGGACAGGATTACAAGAGACCCAGTACTTC.

The gene calls are TRBV5-6 and TRBJ2-7; no clear D. Germline V gives CDR1 SGHDT, CDR2 YYEEEE. CDR3 length: 14 amino acids. V lost 3 bases to trimming and J lost 6 bases, with 16 bases between them. CDR3 nucleotides: TGTGCCAGCAGCTACCCAGTTCCAAGAGGCGAGCAGTACTTC. It yields the protein CASSYPVPRGEQYF.

Remarks on this clonotype: Given a much more abundant clone one base away, this may be a read error. The V gene is TRBV7-2, the J gene TRBJ2-7; D tentatively fits TRBD1 or TRBD2 (5 bases each). Between the trimmed V and J ends, which lost 5 bases and 4 bases, there was a span of 18 bases. The CDR3 covers 15 residues. The germline V gene has CDR1 SGHTA and CDR2 FQGNSA. CDR3 amino acids: CASSPEVGHGYEQYF. CDR3 nucleotide sequence: TGTGCCAGCAGCCCGGAGGTGGGGCATGGGTACGAGCAGTACTTC.

This clonotype was observed a handful of times. The chain couples TRBV2 to TRBJ2-2, with D perhaps TRBD1 (6 bases). V lost 0 bases and J lost 3, with 8 bases in between. The length of the CDR3 is 15 residues. Germline V lookup: CDR1 SNHLY, CDR2 FYNNEI. CDR3 region: CASSEARGYTGELFF. The CDR3 DNA is TGTGCCAGCAGTGAAGCCAGGGGCTACACCGGGGAGCTGTTTTTT.

The chain combines TRBV6-4 with TRBJ2-1; 9 bases align to TRBD2. The germline CDR1 and CDR2 sequences are MRHNA and SNTAGT. This CDR3 is built from 15 residues. V shed 6 bases, J shed 5 bases, and the junction held 8 bases outside the gene matches. CDR3 sequence reads: CASSFLAGINNEQFF. DNA of the CDR3: TGTGCCAGCAGCTTCCTAGCGGGAATCAACAATGAGCAGTTCTTC.

Points on this clonotype: One base away lies a much larger clone, so this may be a sequencing read error. CDR3 nucleotides: TGTGCCAGCAATTTAGCGGGAGTATGCAATGAGCAGTTCTTC. Protein product: CASNLAGVCNEQFF. The chain uses TRBV6-5 and TRBJ2-1; 9 bases agree with TRBD2. This CDR3 is built from 14 residues. The ends lost 7 bases at V and 6 bases at J; junction bases unmatched: 7. The germline V gene encodes CDR1 MNHEY and CDR2 SVGAGI.

On this clonotype: Since a much larger clone is just one base distant, this may be a read error. V usage is TRBV28 and J usage is TRBJ2-3, with 9 bases that match TRBD2. This CDR3 is built from 16 residues. CDR1 is MDHEN, CDR2 SYDVKM, per germline. This CDR3 is CAGSSAASGGTDTQYF. For the CDR3, the DNA is TGTGCCGGCAGTTCAGCCGCTAGCGGGGGCACAGATACGCAGTATTTT.

This clonotype occurred a few times. The chain joins TRBV10-3 to TRBJ1-1, with 10 bases matching TRBD1. Germline lookup yields CDR1 ENHRY and CDR2 SYGVKD. CDR3 length: 16 amino acids. The J segment lost 2 bases and the V segment lost 4 bases, leaving 7 bases of the junction unmatched. The DNA for the CDR3 is TGTGCCATCAGTGCGGGGGGGACAGGGGCAAACACTGAAGCTTTCTTT. Amino acids: CAISAGGTGANTEAFF.

This clonotype has ten or more counts. This chain links TRBV4-2 with TRBJ2-3; unclear D gene. Deletions cut 0 bases from V and 4 bases from J, with 5 bases between. The CDR3 runs to 13 residues. The germline V gene encodes CDR1 LGHNA and CDR2 YNFKEQ. CDR3 residues: CASSQEISDTQYF. DNA for the CDR3: TGTGCCAGCAGCCAAGAAATCTCAGATACGCAGTATTTT.

This clonotype has a count of ten or more. The gene calls are TRBV29-1 and TRBJ2-2; D is possibly TRBD1 (5 bases). V dropped 0 bases and J dropped 2 bases, with 13 bases sitting between them. Germline V CDR1 and CDR2: SQVTM, ANQGSEA. The CDR3 has 16 amino acids. The CDR3 protein is CSVEDVEQVNTGELFF. DNA of the CDR3: TGCAGCGTTGAAGACGTGGAACAGGTCAACACCGGGGAGCTGTTTTTT.

About this clonotype: With a much larger clone just one base away, this may be a read error. The chain recombines TRBV29-1 with TRBJ1-1; TRBD1 matches at 9 bases. V was clipped by 8 bases and J by 3 bases; unmatched bases: 7. CDR3 length: 13 amino acids. Germline V gene data show CDR1 as SQVTM and CDR2 as ANQGSEA. The CDR3: CSSSTGGHTEAFF. Here the CDR3 DNA reads TGCAGCTCATCGACAGGGGGACACACTGAAGCTTTCTTT.

In this sample, this clonotype turned up once. J is TRBJ2-3 and V is TRBV7-9; D remains ambiguous. Germline CDR1 is SEHNR and CDR2 is FQNEAQ (reference sequence). CDR3 length equals 12 residues. In DNA form, the CDR3 reads TGTGACGGCAGCCTCAGCACAGATACGCAGTATTTT. Its translation: CDGSLSTDTQYF.

This clonotype has ten or more counts. The rearrangement uses TRBV7-9 and TRBJ2-3; D is uncertain. CDR3 length equals 18 residues. V gave up 5 bases and J gave up 1 base, with 22 bases separating them. The V gene's germline CDR1 is SEHNR and CDR2 FQNEAQ (reference sequence). CDR3 amino acids: CASSPYIGAVVGTDTQYF. The CDR3 bases are TGTGCCAGCAGCCCCTACATAGGAGCCGTCGTCGGCACAGATACGCAGTATTTT.

This clonotype showed up just a few times. Being one base from a much bigger clone, this may be a read error. The chain couples TRBV7-2 to TRBJ2-7; D unclear. The CDR3 contains 14 residues. The germline V gene encodes CDR1 SGHTA and CDR2 FQGNSA. The CDR3 spells CASGLVDGTYEQYF. The CDR3 nucleotides read TGTGCCAGCGGCTTAGTGGATGGCACCTACGAGCAGTACTTC.

The table lists this clonotype with many counts. CDR3 DNA sequence: TGTGCCAGCAGCCCGTTACCGGGAACGCAAGAGACCCAGTACTTC. Protein sequence: CASSPLPGTQETQYF. The chain couples TRBV11-2 to TRBJ2-5, with a tentative D call TRBD2 (5 bases). Trimming removed 5 bases at V and 2 bases at J, with 15 bases between. CDR1 SGHAT and CDR2 FQNNGV come from the germline V gene. The CDR3 runs to 15 residues.

In its sample, this clonotype was seen many times. The genes are TRBV7-2 and TRBJ1-5, with D tentatively TRBD1 (6 bases). From germline, CDR1 is SGHTA and CDR2 FQGNSA. The V and J ends lost 5 bases and 5 bases respectively, with 19 bases between them. The length of the CDR3 is 16 residues. The CDR3 sequence: CASSRDGQISDQPQHF. The CDR3, as DNA: TGTGCCAGCAGCAGGGACGGACAGATCTCAGATCAGCCCCAGCATTTT. Full variable domain (remainder filled in from reference TRBV7-2 and TRBJ1-5): GAGVSQSPSNKVTEKGKDVELRCDPISGHTALYWYRQSLGQGLEFLIYFQGNSAPDKSGLPSDRFSAERTGGSVSTLTIQRTQQEDSAVYLCASSRDGQISDQPQHFGDGTRLSIL.

Many counts were recorded for this clonotype. The junction departs from the called germline gene at one end, perhaps through a read error. This chain connects TRBV7-7 to TRBJ2-1, with D tentatively TRBD2 (6 bases). Germline V lookup: CDR1 SSHAT, CDR2 FNYEAQ (reference sequence). CDR3 length: 15 residues. CDR3 protein: CASSSGASPYNEQFF. The CDR3 DNA is TGTGCTAGCAGCTCGGGAGCATCCCCCTACAATGAGCAGTTCTTC. The full variable domain, with the rest looked up from reference TRBV7-7 and TRBJ2-1, is GAGVSQSPRYKVTKRGQDVTLRCDPISSHATLYWYQQALGQGPEFLTYFNYEAQPDKSGLPSDRFSAERPEGSISTLTIQRTEQRDSAMYRCASSSGASPYNEQFFGPGTRLTVL.

On this clonotype itself: A single base separates this from a much larger clone, so it may be a read error. The rearrangement links TRBV4-3 to TRBJ1-2; no firm D call. The CDR3 runs to 14 residues. The V gene's germline CDR1 is LGHNA and CDR2 YSLEER. Trimming took 0 bases from V and 3 from J, leaving 8 bases between them. CDR3 loop: CASSQDPEDYGYTF. CDR3 bases: TGCGCCAGCAGCCAAGATCCAGAGGACTATGGCTACACCTTC.

In the case of this clonotype: A read error may explain this, as a much larger clone is one base away. The V call is TRBV28, the J call TRBJ2-7, with a weak D call TRBD1 (6 bases). This CDR3 comprises 12 residues. In germline, CDR1 is MDHEN, CDR2 SYDVKM. The DNA for the CDR3 is TGTGACAGCAGTACGCCCGGACAGCAGCAGTACTTC. It yields the protein CDSSTPGQQQYF.

A note on this clonotype: A much more abundant neighbour one base away suggests this may be a read error. The chain is built from TRBV11-2 and TRBJ2-3; TRBD2 matches at 11 bases. The CDR3 loop spans 16 amino acids. CDR1 and CDR2 (germline): SGHAT, FQNNGV. Here the CDR3 reads CASSFRTSGLTDAQYF. CDR3 coding DNA: TGTGCCAGCAGCTTTAGGACTAGCGGGCTCACAGATGCGCAGTATTTT.